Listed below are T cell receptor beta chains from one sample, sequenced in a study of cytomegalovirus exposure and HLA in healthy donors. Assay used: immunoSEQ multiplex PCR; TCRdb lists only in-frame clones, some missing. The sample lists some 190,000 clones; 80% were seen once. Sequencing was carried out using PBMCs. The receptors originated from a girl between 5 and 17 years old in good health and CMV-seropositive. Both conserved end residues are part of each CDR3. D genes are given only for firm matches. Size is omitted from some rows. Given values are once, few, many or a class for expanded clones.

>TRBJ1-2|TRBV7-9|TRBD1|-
TGTGCCAGCAGTCGACAGGGGGGCTATGGCTACACCTTC
CASSRQGGYGYTF
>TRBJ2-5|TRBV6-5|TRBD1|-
TGTGCCAGCAGTAGACAGGGGGCTCTCCAAGAGACCCAGTACTTC
CASSRQGALQETQYF
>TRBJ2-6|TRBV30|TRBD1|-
TGTGCCTGGAGTGTAGGACAGGGGATCTCTGGGGCCAACGTCCTGACTTTC
CAWSVGQGISGANVLTF
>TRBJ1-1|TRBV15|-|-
TGTGCCACCAGCTTTCGGACAGCTGACACTGAAGCTTTCTTT
CATSFRTADTEAFF
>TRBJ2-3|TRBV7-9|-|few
TGTGCCAGCAGCTTAGGCGAGGGTTTAGTAAGCGGGAGCACAGATACGCAGTATTTT
CASSLGEGLVSGSTDTQYF
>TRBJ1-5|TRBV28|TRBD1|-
TGTGCCAGCAGTTTCGGGGGACAGGGCAATCAGCCCCAGCATTTT
CASSFGGQGNQPQHF
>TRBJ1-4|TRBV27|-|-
TGTGCCAGCAGTGCTTACAGTACAACTAATGAAAAACTGTTTTTT
CASSAYSTTNEKLFF
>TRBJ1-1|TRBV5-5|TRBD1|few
TGTGCCAGCAGCGCAGCGGGACAGGGTATACCAGCTTTCTTT
CASSAAGQGIPAFF
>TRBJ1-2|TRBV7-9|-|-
TGTGCCAGCAGCTTCGGTAACTATGGCTACACCTTC
CASSFGNYGYTF
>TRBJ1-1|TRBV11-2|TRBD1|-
TGTGCCAGCAGCCTCCGGGACAGGGGGACTTCCGTTGAAGCTTTCTTT
CASSLRDRGTSVEAFF
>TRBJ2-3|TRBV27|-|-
TGTGCCAGCAGTTTCTGGGGCAGGAGGGTCACCACCACAGATACGCAGTATTTT
CASSFWGRRVTTTDTQYF
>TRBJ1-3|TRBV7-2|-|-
TGTGCCAGCAGCCAACCCCGGACAGACTCTGGAAACACCATATATTTT
CASSQPRTDSGNTIYF
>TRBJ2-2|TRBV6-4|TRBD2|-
TGTGCCAGCAGTGCTAGCGGGGCACCGAACACCGGGGAGCTGTTTTTT
CASSASGAPNTGELFF
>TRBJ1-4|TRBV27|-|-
TGTGCCAGCAGTTTATCCGGACAGAATCCAACTAATGAAAAACTGTTTTTT
CASSLSGQNPTNEKLFF
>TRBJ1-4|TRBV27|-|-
TGTGCCAGCAGGAGAGCAACTAATGAAAAACTGTTTTTT
CASRRATNEKLFF
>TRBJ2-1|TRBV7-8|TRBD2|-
TGTGCCAGCAGCTTACCACCCGGGACTAGCGGGGGAAAATACAATGAGCAGTTCTTC
CASSLPPGTSGGKYNEQFF
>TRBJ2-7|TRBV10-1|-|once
TGCGCCAGCAGTGATCTCGTTGGGCGACCAGGCGAGCAGTACTTC
CASSDLVGRPGEQYF
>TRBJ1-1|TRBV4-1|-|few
TGCGCCAGCAGCCAACCGGGAGGGGGGCCAGAAGCTTTCTTT
CASSQPGGGPEAFF
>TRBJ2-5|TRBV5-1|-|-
TGCGCCAGCAGCCCCGGGGGTGGGCTACAAGAGACCCAGTACTTC
CASSPGGGLQETQYF
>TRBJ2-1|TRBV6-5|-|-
TGTGCCAGCAGTTACTTACGGGAGACCTACAATGAGCAGTTCTTC
CASSYLRETYNEQFF
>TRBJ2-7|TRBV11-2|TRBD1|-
TGTGCCAGCAGCTTCCGGGACAGGCACTACGAGCAGTACTTC
CASSFRDRHYEQYF
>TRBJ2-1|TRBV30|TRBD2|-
TGTGCCTGGAGTGTACTGAGCGGGAGAAGCAATGAGCAGTTCTTC
CAWSVLSGRSNEQFF
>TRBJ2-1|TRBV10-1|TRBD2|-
TGCGCCAGCAGTGAGGGTAGCGGGAGGGCCTGGAATGAGCAGTTCTTC
CASSEGSGRAWNEQFF
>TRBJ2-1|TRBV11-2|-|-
TGTGCCAGCAGCCTCCTTCCGGGGATCTCCTACAATGAGCAGTTCTTC
CASSLLPGISYNEQFF
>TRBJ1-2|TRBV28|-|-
TGTGCCAGCAGGCCGACCGGGACACCCTATGGCTACACCTTC
CASRPTGTPYGYTF
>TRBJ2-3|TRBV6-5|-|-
TGTGCCAGCATAAGGACTGGCACAGATACGCAGTATTTT
CASIRTGTDTQYF
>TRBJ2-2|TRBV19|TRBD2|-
TGTGCCAGTAGTATCTTAGCGGGGAACACCGGGGAGCTGTTTTTT
CASSILAGNTGELFF
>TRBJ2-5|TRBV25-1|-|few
TGTGCCAGCAGTGAATGGGGCAGGCCCCAGTACTTC
CASSEWGRPQYF
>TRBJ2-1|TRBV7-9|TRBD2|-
TGTGCCAGCAGCTTAGTTTGGCGGACTAGCGGATACAATGAGCAGTTCTTC
CASSLVWRTSGYNEQFF
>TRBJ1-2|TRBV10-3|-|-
TGTGCCACCACTCCGGGGGGGGAAGCCTATGGCTACACCTTC
CATTPGGEAYGYTF
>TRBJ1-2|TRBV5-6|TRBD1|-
TGTGCCAGCAGCCGAACGACAGGGGGCAACGGCTACACCTTC
CASSRTTGGNGYTF
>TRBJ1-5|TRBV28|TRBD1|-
TGTGCCAGCAGGTTCGGGACAGAACAGCCCCAGCATTTT
CASRFGTEQPQHF
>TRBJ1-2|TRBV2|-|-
TGTGCCAGCAGTCCCACTCGGGGAGGGGATGGCTACACCTTC
CASSPTRGGDGYTF
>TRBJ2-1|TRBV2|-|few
TGTGCCAGCAAAGGCGGCCCCTACAATGAGCAGTTCTTC
CASKGGPYNEQFF
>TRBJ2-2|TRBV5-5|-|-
TGTGCCAGCAGCTACAGGGACACCGGGGAGCTGTTTTTT
CASSYRDTGELFF
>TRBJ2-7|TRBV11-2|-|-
TGTGCCAGCAGCTTAGCCGCCTGGAGCTCCTACGAGCAGTACTTC
CASSLAAWSSYEQYF
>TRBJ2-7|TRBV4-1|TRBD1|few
TGCGCCAGCAGCCAAGCAGGGGGACGCTCCTACGAGCAGTACTTC
CASSQAGGRSYEQYF
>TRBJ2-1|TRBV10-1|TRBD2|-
TGCGCCAGCAGTGGGGGACTAGCGGGAGTAATGGGCTACAATGAGCAGTTCTTC
CASSGGLAGVMGYNEQFF
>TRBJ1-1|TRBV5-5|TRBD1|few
TGTGCCAGCAGCTTGATAGGGACAGACACTGAAGCTTTCTTT
CASSLIGTDTEAFF
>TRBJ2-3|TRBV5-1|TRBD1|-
TGCGCCAGCAGCTCGTCACAGGGGGCAACAGATACGCAGTATTTT
CASSSSQGATDTQYF
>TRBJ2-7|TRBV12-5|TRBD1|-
TGTGCTAGTGGTTCCCCGGGACAGGGGGTCCACGAGCAGTACTTC
CASGSPGQGVHEQYF
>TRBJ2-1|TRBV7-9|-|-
TGTGCCAGCAGCCCCTCCGGGACTCACGCCTACAATGAGCAGTTCTTC
CASSPSGTHAYNEQFF
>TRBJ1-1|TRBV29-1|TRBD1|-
TGCAGCGTTCGGACAGGGCAGGGCGAAGCTTTCTTT
CSVRTGQGEAFF
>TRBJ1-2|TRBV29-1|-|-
TGCAGCGCTGGGGCAAGTGGCAGGGCGGATGGCCACACCTTC
CSAGASGRADGHTF
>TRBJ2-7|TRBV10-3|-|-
TGTGCCATCAGTGGATCGGGACACCTCTACGAGCAGTACTTC
CAISGSGHLYEQYF